This TCR beta chain was observed in a study of shared clonotypes between healthy human individuals (dated by TCRdb to 2018 to 2021). Notes on the research overall: A few men and two women, aged 18 to 49 years, made up the cohort. For each donor, three plates each were used for CD4 naive and CD4 memory, two plates were used for CD8 naive, and one plate was used for CD8 memory. To estimate repertoire size and how much clonotype sharing occurs between individuals, the study deeply sequenced the blood TCR repertoires of five or six healthy adults. To increase sequencing depth and limit assay-specific biases, different laboratories used diverse techniques to prepare libraries and sequence TCR repertoires. Per donor, leukapheresis produced somewhere between about 0.94 and 9.5 billion PBMCs. What the study reported, not specific to this receptor: Because the study included a small number of donors, the genetic and exposure-history diversity represented was limited. When a few donors were compared, the shared fraction of clonotypes was around 5.1% for naive CD4, 3.5% to 4% for naive CD8, more than 2% for memory CD4, and around 0.37% for memory CD8. Rarefaction of sorted-subset datasets indicated incomplete sequencing despite the large sequencing depth. Naive subsets generally had larger estimated clonotype richness than memory subsets. Only blood was sampled, and tissue TCR repertoires likely differ from those in blood. Clonotypes shared by all four sorted-subset donors showed higher generation probabilities than non-shared clonotypes. Based on pairwise subsampling, the degree of clonotype sharing among donors was expected to be affected by sequencing depth.

Remarks on this clone: Which antigen it targets is not known. No much larger clone exists at a distance of one base, and base qualities are not known.

Healthy HIV-negative adults with no recently reported acute infections or vaccinations were included as donors. Every donor was a Caucasian adult living in Nashville, Tennessee, USA. The CD8 memory samples were a combination of magnetically selected CD45RO+ cells and CCR7-negative CD45RA+ effector memory (TemRA) cells. Blood was collected by leukapheresis, and PBMCs were isolated by Ficoll-Histopaque density gradient centrifugation and then cryopreserved in liquid nitrogen vapor phase. Analytical flow cytometry was used to check the purity and quantity of each magnetically sorted T cell population. Genomic DNA was isolated from every sorted fraction and measured by UV absorbance on a Nanodrop 2000c. Its CDR3 holds 14 amino acids, cysteine through phenylalanine. Of all the DNA, just the CDR3 is kept, 42 bases in frame from base 1. V is shortened by 5 bases, J by 6 bases, and the region joining them spans 16 bases. The germline V gene provides CDR1 MDHEN and CDR2 SYDVKM.

TCR CDR3 regions were amplified from genomic DNA by multiplex PCR using the deep immunoSEQ assay. Extracted genomic DNA from each cell subset was distributed evenly across all wells of several immunoSEQ 96-well plates, and each plate was treated as a replicate. Each replicate PCR for sorted subsets received about 210 ng genomic DNA, equal to about 30,000 T cell genomes. Purified libraries were measured with a Qubit 3.0 fluorometer, size-checked on a Bioanalyzer 2100, and measured again with the KAPA Library Quantification kit. Every immunoSEQ 96-well plate was sequenced on a separate single-read 150-cycle Illumina NextSeq 550 flow cell. On the authors' methods: Because the immunoSEQ output held only junctional sequences and lacked quality scores, the filtering could not match the filtering applied to full-length reads. Sequences were annotated with PyIR, a Python wrapper for IgBLAST v1.9, and V/J genes and CDR3 were assigned using IMGT germline references. Reads were filtered out if the reads had weak V/J assignments (E-value above 1e-6), no CDR3, stop codons, out-of-frame junctions, or ambiguous translated residues. V3J clonotypes were defined as sequences sharing the same inferred V gene, J gene, and CDR3 amino acid sequence. The percentage overlap between two repertoires was calculated by dividing the number of shared unique clonotypes by the size of the smaller repertoire. Richness of each repertoire was evaluated using RTK rarefaction, the Chao1 estimator, and Recon v2.1 estimates of unobserved clonotypes. For all TCRbeta clonotypes obtained by the gDNA method from four donors, generation probabilities were computed with OLGA. TCRdb's version of the immuneACCESS table is confined to in-frame rearrangements and falls short of the full clone set. An unresolved V gene accounts for under half of the shortfall where checked; the remainder is of unknown origin. V and J calls plus clone size are reproduced from that table; the DNA served to infer D and trimming. This sample comprises around 690,000 clones, 90% of them detected only once. 30% to 40% of the sample goes to the ten largest clones.

The sequenced sample consisted of memory CD8+ T cells from PBMCs. This specimen's cell subset or site label, per the study, means: CD45RO+ cells pooled with CCR7-negative TemRA cells. This receptor was identified in a man aged 18 to 29 in good health. Some clones in this sample may be carry-over from other donors' samples. This receptor chain uses TRBV28 and TRBJ2-5, and the D gene may be TRBD2, 6 bases matching. The nucleotide sequence is TGTGCCAGCAGTCTCCAGCGGGCCAAGAAGACCCAGTACTTC. It encodes CASSLQRAKKTQYF.